This T cell receptor (beta chain) was identified in a study of blood T cell repertoires in COVID-19. In the authors' workflow: Quantification of nucleated cells was approximated via reference gene primer amplification. The protocol was immunoSEQ multiplex PCR, while the TCRdb copy is restricted to in-frame clones and leaves out a portion. V and J calls and clone size are as listed in that table; D and trimming were resolved from the DNA. The repertoire holds fewer than 200,000 clones, with roughly 84% as singletons. Participants came from about 24 US areas, aged about 18 to 89 years. Exposed participants encountered a COVID-19 case during the 2 weeks preceding study entry. This CDR3 is 12 amino acids long. CDR1 is SGHNT, CDR2 YYREEE, per germline (reference sequence). Trimming left V 9 bases short and J 6 bases short, with 12 bases between.

Sequenced: PBMCs or T cells enriched from blood (not recorded which). This rearrangement joins TRBV5-4 to TRBJ2-2; TRBD2 might be the D (7 bases). The TCR sequence derives from a woman in her twenties or thirties who had been exposed to COVID-19. For the CDR3, the DNA is TGTGCCATCGGGGGGCGGGCCGGGGAGCTGTTTTTT. The encoded protein is CAIGGRAGELFF.